These 8 T cell receptor beta chains were sequenced from one sample in a study of tumor-infiltrating lymphocytes in primary liver carcinoma. The input was 500 ng total RNA; TCR beta cDNA was made from it with a constant-region primer. Three-round nested multiplex PCR performed with slightly modified ARM-PCR produced the TCR beta libraries. TRBV1-TRBV30 forward primers and a C-beta reverse primer were used in the first two PCR rounds, which each ran for approximately 11 cycles. TCRdb itself ran the multiplex PCR reads through MiXCR, one entry per CDR3 protein. The table shows roughly 86,000 distinct CDR3 sequences, with roughly 70% occurring only once. For each extraction, RNA and DNA were obtained together from approximately 20-30 mg of unsorted bulk tissue. The sequencing sample was made of tumor-adjacent normal liver tissue. The origin of the receptors is a middle-aged man with primary liver carcinoma and hepatitis B virus infection.

V usage is TRBV28 and J usage is TRBJ2-3, with 9 bases aligning to TRBD2. The V gene end was trimmed by 2 bases and the J gene end by 2 bases; junction bases not matched to a gene: 8. This CDR3 spans 17 amino acids. The germline CDR1 and CDR2 sequences are MDHEN and SYDVKM. CDR3 region: CASSLVRGGGLTDTQYF. DNA of the CDR3: TGTGCCAGCAGTTTAGTCCGCGGGGGGGGGCTCACAGATACGCAGTATTTT.

In the case of this clonotype: At one end the junction does not follow the germline gene, possibly because of a read error. The V gene is TRBV11-2, the J gene TRBJ2-7, with D possibly TRBD2 on 5 matching bases. The germline V gene encodes CDR1 SGHAT and CDR2 FQNNGV. CDR3 size: 14 residues. For the CDR3, the DNA is TGTGCCAGCAACTTAGCTGAGGGCCTATACGAACAGTACTTC. Protein sequence: CASNLAEGLYEQYF. Full variable domain (outside the CDR3, taken from reference TRBV11-2 and TRBJ2-7): EAGVAQSPRYKIIEKRQSVAFWCNPISGHATLYWYQQILGQGPKLLIQFQNNGVVDDSQLPKDRFSAERLKGVDSTLKIQPAKLEDSAVYLCASNLAEGLYEQYFGPGTRLTVT.

The CDR3 DNA sequence: TGTGCCAGCAGTTTCTCGATAGAGGGCTATGACGAGCAGTACTTC. This gives the protein CASSFSIEGYDEQYF. This sequence joins TRBV6-6 and TRBJ2-7; D is possibly TRBD2 (5 bases). This CDR3 has 15 amino acids. CDR1 and CDR2 (germline): MNHNY, SVGAGI (reference sequence). V shed 4 bases and J shed 5 bases, with 18 bases lying between them.

This clonotype was found many times. The chain has TRBV6-5 and TRBJ2-7; 9 nucleotides match TRBD2. Germline CDR1 MNHEY, CDR2 SVGAGI. V trimming: 6 bases; J trimming: 2 bases; junction bases outside the gene matches: 5. CDR3 length: 14 amino acids. The CDR3, as DNA: TGTGCCAGCAGAAAGGGACTAGCAACCTACGAGCAGTACTTC. Translation gives CASRKGLATYEQYF.

For this clonotype: A much larger clone is a single base away; this may be a read error. The rearrangement links TRBV6-1 to TRBJ1-2; 8 bases fit TRBD1. This CDR3 has 16 residues. Germline lookup yields CDR1 MNHNS and CDR2 SASEGT. CDR3 sequence (DNA): TGTGCCTGCAGTGAACGGACAGGGAATACCGCCTATGGCTACACCTTC. Translated, it gives CACSERTGNTAYGYTF.

This clonotype was seen a single time. The J gene is TRBJ2-2, the V gene TRBV11-2; D is possibly TRBD1 (6 bases). Trimming shortened V by 5 bases and J by 5 bases, and 15 bases separated the two germline ends. Germline CDR1 is SGHAT and CDR2 is FQNNGV. The CDR3 sequence is 15 residues long. CDR3 protein: CASSIGQRGTGELFF. The CDR3 DNA reads TGTGCCAGCAGCATAGGACAGAGAGGGACCGGGGAGCTGTTTTTT.

Concerning this clonotype itself: Given the absence of the conserved phenylalanine or tryptophan at the CDR3 end, a read error is likely. The limits of the CDR3 on the DNA are not certain, so only TCRdb's listed CDR3 is given. V and J are TRBV29-1 and TRBJ2-7; the table gives TRBD1 as D, unverified against the DNA. Per the germline V gene, CDR1 is SQVTM and CDR2 is ANQGSEA. The CDR3 contains 12 residues when both ends are counted. CDR3 residues: CSVELSSYEQCI.

This clonotype was seen ten or more times. The chain recombines TRBV29-1 with TRBJ1-1; D is ambiguous. The CDR3 loop spans 14 amino acids. Germline-derived CDR1 and CDR2 are SQVTM and ANQGSEA. Trimming cost V 4 bases and J 0 bases, with 12 bases left between them. This CDR3 reads CSVGADYMNTEAFF. DNA of the CDR3: TGCAGCGTTGGGGCAGACTACATGAACACTGAAGCTTTCTTT.